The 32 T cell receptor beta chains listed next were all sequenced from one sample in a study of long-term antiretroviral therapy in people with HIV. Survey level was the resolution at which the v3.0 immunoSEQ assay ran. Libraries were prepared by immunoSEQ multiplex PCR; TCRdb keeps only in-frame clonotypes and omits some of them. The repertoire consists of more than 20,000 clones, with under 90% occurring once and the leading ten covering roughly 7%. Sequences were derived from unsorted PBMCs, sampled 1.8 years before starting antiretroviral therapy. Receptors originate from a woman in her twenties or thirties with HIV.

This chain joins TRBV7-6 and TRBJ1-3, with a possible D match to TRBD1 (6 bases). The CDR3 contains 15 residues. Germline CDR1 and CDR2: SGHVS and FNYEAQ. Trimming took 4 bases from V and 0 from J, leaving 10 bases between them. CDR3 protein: CASSYGTTSGNTIYF. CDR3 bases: TGTGCCAGCAGCTACGGGACAACCTCTGGAAACACCATATATTTT.

The CDR3 region has the DNA TGTGCCAGCAGCGGGGGGGAGGAAAGCTCCTATAATTCACCCCTCCACTTT. This gives the protein CASSGGEESSYNSPLHF. This sequence joins TRBV7-9 and TRBJ1-6; TRBD1 might be the D (5 bases). The CDR3 covers 17 residues. V lost 5 bases, J lost 0 bases, and 14 bases lay in between. In germline, CDR1 is SEHNR, CDR2 FQNEAQ (reference sequence). Combining the CDR3 with reference TRBV7-9 and TRBJ1-6 gives the whole variable domain DTGVSQNPRHKITKRGQNVTFRCDPISEHNRLYWYRQTLGQGPEFLTYFQNEAQLEKSRLLSDRFSAERPKGSFSTLEIQRTEQGDSAMYLCASSGGEESSYNSPLHFGNGTRLTVT.

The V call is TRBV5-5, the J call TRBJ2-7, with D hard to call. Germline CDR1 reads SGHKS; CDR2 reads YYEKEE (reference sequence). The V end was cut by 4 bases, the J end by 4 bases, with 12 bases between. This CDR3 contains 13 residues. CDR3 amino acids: CASSEEIPYEQYV. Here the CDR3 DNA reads TGTGCCAGCAGCGAGGAGATCCCGTACGAGCAGTACGTC.

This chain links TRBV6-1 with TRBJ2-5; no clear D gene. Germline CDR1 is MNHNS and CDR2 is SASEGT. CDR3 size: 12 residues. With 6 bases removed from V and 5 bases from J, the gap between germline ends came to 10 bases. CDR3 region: CASRGNVETQYF. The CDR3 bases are TGTGCCAGCAGGGGCAACGTGGAGACCCAGTACTTC.

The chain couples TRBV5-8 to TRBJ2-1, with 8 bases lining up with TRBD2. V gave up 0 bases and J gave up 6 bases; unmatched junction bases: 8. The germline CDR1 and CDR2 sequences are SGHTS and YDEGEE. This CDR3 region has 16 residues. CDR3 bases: TGTGCCAGCAGCTTGGACCGGGGGGGGCCTGGCAATGAGCAGTTCTTC. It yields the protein CASSLDRGGPGNEQFF.

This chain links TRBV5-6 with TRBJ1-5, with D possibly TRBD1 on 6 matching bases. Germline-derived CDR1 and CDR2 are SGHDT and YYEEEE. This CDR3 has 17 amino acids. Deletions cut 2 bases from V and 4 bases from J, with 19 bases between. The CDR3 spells CASSLSGRGGPNQPQHF. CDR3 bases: TGTGCCAGCAGCTTATCAGGAAGGGGGGGCCCAAATCAGCCCCAGCATTTT.

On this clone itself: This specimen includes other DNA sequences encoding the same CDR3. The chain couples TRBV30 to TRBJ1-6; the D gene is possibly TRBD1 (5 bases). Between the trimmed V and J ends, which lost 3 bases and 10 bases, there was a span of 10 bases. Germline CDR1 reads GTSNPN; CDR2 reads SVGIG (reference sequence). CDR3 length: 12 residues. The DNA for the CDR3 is TGTGCCTGGAGCCCTGGGGGGTCACCCCTCCACTTT. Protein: CAWSPGGSPLHF.

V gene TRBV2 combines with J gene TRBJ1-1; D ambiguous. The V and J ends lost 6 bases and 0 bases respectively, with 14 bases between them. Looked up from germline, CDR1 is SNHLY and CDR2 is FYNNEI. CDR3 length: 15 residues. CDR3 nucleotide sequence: TGTGCCAGCAGCGGGAACAGAGCTATGAACACTGAAGCTTTCTTT. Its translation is CASSGNRAMNTEAFF.

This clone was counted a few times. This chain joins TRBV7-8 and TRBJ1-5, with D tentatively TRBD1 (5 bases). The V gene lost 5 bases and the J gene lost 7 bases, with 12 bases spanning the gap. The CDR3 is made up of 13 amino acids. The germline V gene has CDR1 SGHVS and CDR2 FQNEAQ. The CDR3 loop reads CASSTLGEQPQHF. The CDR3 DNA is TGTGCCAGCAGCACGCTAGGGGAGCAGCCCCAGCATTTT.

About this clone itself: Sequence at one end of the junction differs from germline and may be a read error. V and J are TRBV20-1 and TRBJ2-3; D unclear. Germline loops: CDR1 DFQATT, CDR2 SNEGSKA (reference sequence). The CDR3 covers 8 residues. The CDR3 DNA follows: TGCAGTGCCGCCCCCTGGACTTTT. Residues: CSAAPWTF.

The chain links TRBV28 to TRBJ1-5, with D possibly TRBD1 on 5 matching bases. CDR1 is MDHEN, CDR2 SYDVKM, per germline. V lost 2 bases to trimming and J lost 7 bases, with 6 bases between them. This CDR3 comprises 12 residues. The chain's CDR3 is CASSLEGQPQHF. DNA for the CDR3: TGTGCCAGCAGTTTAGAGGGGCAGCCCCAGCATTTT.

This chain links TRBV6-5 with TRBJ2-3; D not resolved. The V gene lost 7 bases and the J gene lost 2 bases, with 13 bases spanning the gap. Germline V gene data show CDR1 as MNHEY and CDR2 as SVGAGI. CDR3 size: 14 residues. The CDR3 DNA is TGTGCCAGCACCTATAATCCCTACACAGATACGCAGTATTTT. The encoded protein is CASTYNPYTDTQYF.

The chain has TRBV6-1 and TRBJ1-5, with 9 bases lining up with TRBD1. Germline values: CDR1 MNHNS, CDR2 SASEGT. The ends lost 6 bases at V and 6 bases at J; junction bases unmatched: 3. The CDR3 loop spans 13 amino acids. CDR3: CASSGTGSQPQHF. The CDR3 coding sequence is TGTGCCAGCAGCGGGACAGGGTCTCAGCCCCAGCATTTT.

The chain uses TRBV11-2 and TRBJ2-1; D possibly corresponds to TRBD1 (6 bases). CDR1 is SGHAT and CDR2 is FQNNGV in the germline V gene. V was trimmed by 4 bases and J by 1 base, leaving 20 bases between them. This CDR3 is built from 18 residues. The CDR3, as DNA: TGTGCCAGCAGCTCCTCCCTCAGGGGTCCCCCATCCTACAATGAGCAGTTCTTC. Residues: CASSSSLRGPPSYNEQFF. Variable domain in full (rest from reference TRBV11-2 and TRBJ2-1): EAGVAQSPRYKIIEKRQSVAFWCNPISGHATLYWYQQILGQGPKLLIQFQNNGVVDDSQLPKDRFSAERLKGVDSTLKIQPAKLEDSAVYLCASSSSLRGPPSYNEQFFGPGTRLTVL.

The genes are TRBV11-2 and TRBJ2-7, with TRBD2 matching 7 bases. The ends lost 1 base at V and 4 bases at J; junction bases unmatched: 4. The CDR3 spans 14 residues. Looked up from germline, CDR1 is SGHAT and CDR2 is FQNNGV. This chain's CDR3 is CASSLGSGKYEQYF. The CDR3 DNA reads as TGTGCCAGCAGCTTAGGGAGCGGGAAATACGAGCAGTACTTC.

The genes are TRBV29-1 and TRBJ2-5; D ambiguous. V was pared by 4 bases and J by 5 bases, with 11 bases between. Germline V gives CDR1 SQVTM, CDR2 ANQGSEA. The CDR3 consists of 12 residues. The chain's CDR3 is CSVGWAGETQYF. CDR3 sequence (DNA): TGCAGCGTTGGGTGGGCCGGGGAGACCCAGTACTTC.

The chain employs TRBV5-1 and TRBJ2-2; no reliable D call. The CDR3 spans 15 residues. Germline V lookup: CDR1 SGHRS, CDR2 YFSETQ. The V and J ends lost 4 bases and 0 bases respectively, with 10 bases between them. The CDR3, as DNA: TGCGCCAGCAGCACTGAAAATACGAACACCGGGGAGCTGTTTTTT. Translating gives CASSTENTNTGELFF.

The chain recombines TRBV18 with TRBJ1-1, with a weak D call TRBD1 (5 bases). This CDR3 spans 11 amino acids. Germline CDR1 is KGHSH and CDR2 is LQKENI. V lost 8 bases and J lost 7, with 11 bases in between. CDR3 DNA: TGTGCCAGCCAGGGCTCGAATGAAGCTTTCTTT. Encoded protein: CASQGSNEAFF.

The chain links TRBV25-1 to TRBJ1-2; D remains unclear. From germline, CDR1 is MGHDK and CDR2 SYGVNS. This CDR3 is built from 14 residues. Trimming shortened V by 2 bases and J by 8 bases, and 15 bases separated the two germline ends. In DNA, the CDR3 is TGTGCCAGCAGTGAACCCCAGAGCCGAGGGGGCTACACCTTC. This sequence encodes CASSEPQSRGGYTF.

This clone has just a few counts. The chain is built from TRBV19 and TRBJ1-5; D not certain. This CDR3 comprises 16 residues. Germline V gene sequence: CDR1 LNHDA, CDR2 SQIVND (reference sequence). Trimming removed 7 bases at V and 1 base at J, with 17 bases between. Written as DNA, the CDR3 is TGTGCCAGTACCACCGGGAGGGTAAGGAGCAATCAGCCCCAGCATTTT. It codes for CASTTGRVRSNQPQHF.

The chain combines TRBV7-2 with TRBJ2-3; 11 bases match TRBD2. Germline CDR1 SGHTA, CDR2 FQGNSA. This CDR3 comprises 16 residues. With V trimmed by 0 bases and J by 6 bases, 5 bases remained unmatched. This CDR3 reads CASSLAGTSGWDTQYF. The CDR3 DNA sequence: TGTGCCAGCAGCTTAGCGGGGACTAGCGGTTGGGATACGCAGTATTTT.

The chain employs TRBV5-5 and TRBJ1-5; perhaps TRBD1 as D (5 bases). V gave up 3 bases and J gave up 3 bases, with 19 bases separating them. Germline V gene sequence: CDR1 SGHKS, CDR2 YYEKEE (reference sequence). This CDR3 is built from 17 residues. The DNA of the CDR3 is TGTGCCAGCAGCTCACAGAGCCGGGGGTCCAACAATCAGCCCCAGCATTTT. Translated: CASSSQSRGSNNQPQHF. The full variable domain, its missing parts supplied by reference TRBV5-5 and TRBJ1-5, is DAGVTQSPTHLIKTRGQQVTLRCSPISGHKSVSWYQQVLGQGPQFIFQYYEKEERGRGNFPDRFSARQFPNYSSELNVNALLLGDSALYLCASSSQSRGSNNQPQHFGDGTRLSIL.

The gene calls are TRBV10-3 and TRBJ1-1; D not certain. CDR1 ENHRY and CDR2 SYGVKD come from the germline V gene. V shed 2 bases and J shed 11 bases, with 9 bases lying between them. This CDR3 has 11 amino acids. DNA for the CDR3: TGTGCCATCAGTGAGGCGTCCAAGGCTTTCTTT. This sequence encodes CAISEASKAFF.

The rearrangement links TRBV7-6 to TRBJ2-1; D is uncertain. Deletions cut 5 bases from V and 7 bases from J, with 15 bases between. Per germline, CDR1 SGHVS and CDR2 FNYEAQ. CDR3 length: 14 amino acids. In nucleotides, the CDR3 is TGTGCCAGCAGCCTCGGCACTTCAATAAATGAGCAGTTCTTC. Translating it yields CASSLGTSINEQFF.

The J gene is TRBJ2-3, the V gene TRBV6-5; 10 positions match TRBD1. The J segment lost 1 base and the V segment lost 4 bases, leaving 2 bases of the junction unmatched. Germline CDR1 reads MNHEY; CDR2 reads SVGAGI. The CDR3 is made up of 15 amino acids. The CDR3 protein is CASSWDRGGTDTQYF. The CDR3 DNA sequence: TGTGCCAGCAGTTGGGACAGGGGAGGCACAGATACGCAGTATTTT.

The CDR3 is CASSPKDRNTEAFF. Here the CDR3 DNA reads TGTGCCAGCTCACCAAAGGACAGGAACACTGAAGCTTTCTTT. The gene calls are TRBV18 and TRBJ1-1; D is possibly TRBD1 (6 bases). V dropped 2 bases and J dropped 1 base, with 8 bases sitting between them. CDR3 length equals 14 residues. Germline CDR1 is KGHSH and CDR2 is LQKENI.

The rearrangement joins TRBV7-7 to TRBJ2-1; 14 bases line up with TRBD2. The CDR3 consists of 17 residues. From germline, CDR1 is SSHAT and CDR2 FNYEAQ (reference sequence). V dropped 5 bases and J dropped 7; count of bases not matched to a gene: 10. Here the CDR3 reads CASSLQTGLAGVNEQFF. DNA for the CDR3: TGTGCCAGCAGCCTGCAAACGGGACTAGCGGGGGTAAATGAGCAGTTCTTC. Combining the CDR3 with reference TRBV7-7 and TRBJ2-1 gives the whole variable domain GAGVSQSPRYKVTKRGQDVTLRCDPISSHATLYWYQQALGQGPEFLTYFNYEAQPDKSGLPSDRFSAERPEGSISTLTIQRTEQRDSAMYRCASSLQTGLAGVNEQFFGPGTRLTVL.

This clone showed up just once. CDR3 DNA: TGTGCCAGCAGTTTGATGGCAGCTCTCGACGAGCAGTACTTC. The encoded protein is CASSLMAALDEQYF. The chain links TRBV27 to TRBJ2-7, with D hard to call. V was shortened by 3 bases and J by 5 bases, with 14 bases between the two germline ends. Germline lookup yields CDR1 MNHEY and CDR2 SMNVEV (reference sequence). The CDR3 is made up of 14 amino acids.

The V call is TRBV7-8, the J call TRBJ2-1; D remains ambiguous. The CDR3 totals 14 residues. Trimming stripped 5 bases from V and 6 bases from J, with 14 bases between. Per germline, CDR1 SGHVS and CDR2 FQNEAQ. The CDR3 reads CASSLSPTSNEQFF. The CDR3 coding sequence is TGTGCCAGCAGCCTCAGTCCCACAAGCAATGAGCAGTTCTTC.

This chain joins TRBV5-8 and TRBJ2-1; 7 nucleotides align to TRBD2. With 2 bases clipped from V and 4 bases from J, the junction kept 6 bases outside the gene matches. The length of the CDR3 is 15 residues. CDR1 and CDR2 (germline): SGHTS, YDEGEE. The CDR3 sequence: CASSFGGGPYNEQFF. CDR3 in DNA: TGTGCCAGCAGCTTTGGCGGGGGACCGTACAATGAGCAGTTCTTC.

The CDR3 DNA reads as TGTGCCTGGAGGGAAAGCTGGACTTCTCCTTTTGAAGCTTTCTTT. Protein sequence: CAWRESWTSPFEAFF. This chain joins TRBV30 and TRBJ1-1; D call uncertain. Germline lookup yields CDR1 GTSNPN and CDR2 SVGIG (reference sequence). The CDR3 totals 15 residues. V was pared by 3 bases and J by 7 bases, with 21 bases between.

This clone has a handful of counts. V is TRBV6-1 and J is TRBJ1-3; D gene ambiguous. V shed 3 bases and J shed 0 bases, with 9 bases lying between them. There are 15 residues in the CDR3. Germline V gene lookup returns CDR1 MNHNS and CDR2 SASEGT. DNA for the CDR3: TGTGCCAGCAGTGAGACATCGGACTCTGGAAACACCATATATTTT. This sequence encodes CASSETSDSGNTIYF.